Listed here are 4 T cell receptor beta chains from one sample, sequenced in a study of blood T cells in healthy people across ages. The second PCR ran roughly 7 to 12 cycles with a sample-barcoded 5' primer and J-beta primers. TCRdb redid the calling of the 5' RACE reads with MiXCR, one entry per CDR3 protein. The repertoire holds under 2,000,000 distinct CDR3 sequences, with about 49% as singletons. The sample consisted of blood. Receptors were obtained from a middle-aged woman in good health.

The rearrangement links TRBV29-1 to TRBJ2-1; D is unresolved. TRBJ2-7 explains the end of the DNA better; the J call may be wrong. Germline CDR1 is SQVTM and CDR2 is ANQGSEA. CDR3 length equals 13 residues. In DNA, the CDR3 is TGCAGCGTTGTCCCAGGAACCTACAATGAGCAGTACTTC. It is translated as CSVVPGTYNEQYF.

This clonotype was seen only once. This chain uses TRBV20-1 with TRBJ2-3; 7 bases map to TRBD2. Per germline, CDR1 DFQATT and CDR2 SNEGSKA (reference sequence). This CDR3 is built from 14 residues. V shed 8 bases, J shed 2 bases, and the junction held 10 bases outside the gene matches. In DNA form, the CDR3 reads TGCAGTCGGGGCGGGGGTACCCACACAGATACGCAGTATTTT. Its translation is CSRGGGTHTDTQYF.

The rearrangement uses TRBV5-1 and TRBJ2-1; TRBD2 matches 8 bases. Germline V gene data show CDR1 as SGHRS and CDR2 as YFSETQ. Unmatched junction bases numbered 10, after V lost 4 bases and J lost 7 bases. The CDR3 runs 15 residues. The CDR3 protein is CASSPGVAGLNEQFF. The CDR3 region has the DNA TGCGCCAGCAGCCCCGGGGTAGCGGGGCTAAATGAGCAGTTCTTC.

The V call is TRBV7-6, the J call TRBJ2-3; 11 positions agree with TRBD2. With 0 bases clipped from V and 2 bases from J, the junction kept 4 bases outside the gene matches. The length of the CDR3 is 17 residues. Germline V lookup: CDR1 SGHVS, CDR2 FNYEAQ. CDR3 region: CASSLAIAGGTTDTQYF. DNA for the CDR3: TGTGCCAGCAGCTTAGCAATAGCGGGGGGGACCACAGATACGCAGTATTTT.